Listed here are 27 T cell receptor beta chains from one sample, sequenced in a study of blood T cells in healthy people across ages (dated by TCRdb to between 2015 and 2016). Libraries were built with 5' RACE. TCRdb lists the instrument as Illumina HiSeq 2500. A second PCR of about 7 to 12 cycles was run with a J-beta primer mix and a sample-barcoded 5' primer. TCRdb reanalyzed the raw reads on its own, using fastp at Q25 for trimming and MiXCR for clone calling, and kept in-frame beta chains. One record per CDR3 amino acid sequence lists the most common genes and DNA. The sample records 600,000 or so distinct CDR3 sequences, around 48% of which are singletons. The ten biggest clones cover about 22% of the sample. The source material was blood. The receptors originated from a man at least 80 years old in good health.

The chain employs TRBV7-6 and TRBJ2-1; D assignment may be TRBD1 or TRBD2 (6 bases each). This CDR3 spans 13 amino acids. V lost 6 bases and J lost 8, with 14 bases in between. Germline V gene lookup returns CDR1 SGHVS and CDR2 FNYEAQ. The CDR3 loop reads CASSTHRDYEQFF. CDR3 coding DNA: TGTGCCAGCAGTACCCACAGGGACTATGAGCAGTTCTTC.

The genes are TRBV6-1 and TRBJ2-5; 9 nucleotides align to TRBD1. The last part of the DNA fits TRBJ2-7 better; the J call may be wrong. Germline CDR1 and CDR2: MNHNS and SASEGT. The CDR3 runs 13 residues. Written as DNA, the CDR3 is TGTGCCAGCGAGAGGACAGGGGTGAACGAGCAGTACTTC. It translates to CASERTGVNEQYF.

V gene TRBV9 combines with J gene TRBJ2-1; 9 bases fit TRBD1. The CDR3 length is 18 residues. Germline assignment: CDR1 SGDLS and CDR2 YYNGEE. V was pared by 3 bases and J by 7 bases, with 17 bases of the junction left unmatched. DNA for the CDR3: TGTGCCAGCAGCGCCACGGGACAGGGAGGTTTGTTGAGAAATGAGCAGTTCTTC. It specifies CASSATGQGGLLRNEQFF. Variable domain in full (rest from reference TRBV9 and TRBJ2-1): DSGVTQTPKHLITATGQRVTLRCSPRSGDLSVYWYQQSLDQGLQFLIQYYNGEERAKGNILERFSAQQFPDLHSELNLSSLELGDSALYFCASSATGQGGLLRNEQFFGPGTRLTVL.

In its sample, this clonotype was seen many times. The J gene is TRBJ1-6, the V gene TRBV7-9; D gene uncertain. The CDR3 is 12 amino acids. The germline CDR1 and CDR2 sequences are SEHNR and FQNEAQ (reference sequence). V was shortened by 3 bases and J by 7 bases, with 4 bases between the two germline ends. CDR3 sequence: CASSFTNSPLHF. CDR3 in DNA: TGTGCCAGCAGCTTTACGAATTCACCCCTCCACTTT.

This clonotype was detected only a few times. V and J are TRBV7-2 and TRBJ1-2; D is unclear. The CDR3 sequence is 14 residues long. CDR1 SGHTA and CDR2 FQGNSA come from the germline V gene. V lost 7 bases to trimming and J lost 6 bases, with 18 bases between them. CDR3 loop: CASTFQEGINGYTF. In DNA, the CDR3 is TGTGCCAGCACCTTTCAAGAGGGAATCAATGGCTACACCTTC.

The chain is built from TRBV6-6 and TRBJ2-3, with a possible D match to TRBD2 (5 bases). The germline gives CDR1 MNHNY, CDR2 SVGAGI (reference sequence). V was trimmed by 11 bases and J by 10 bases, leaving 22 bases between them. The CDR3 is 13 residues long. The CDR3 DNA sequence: TGTGCCGCCAGCGACTTCTCGGGGAATGCGCAGTATTTT. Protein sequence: CAASDFSGNAQYF.

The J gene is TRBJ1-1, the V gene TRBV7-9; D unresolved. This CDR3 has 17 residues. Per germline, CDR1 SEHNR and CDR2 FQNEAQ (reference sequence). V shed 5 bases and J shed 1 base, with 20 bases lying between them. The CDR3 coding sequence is TGTGCCAGCAGCCCCGGGGTCAGTACAAGCACGAACACTGAAGCTTTCTTT. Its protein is CASSPGVSTSTNTEAFF.

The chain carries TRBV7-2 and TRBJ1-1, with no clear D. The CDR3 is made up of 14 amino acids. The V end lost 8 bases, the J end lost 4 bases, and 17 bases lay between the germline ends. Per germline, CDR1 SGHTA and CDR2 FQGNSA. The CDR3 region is CASRRDSWSTEAFF. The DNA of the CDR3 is TGTGCCAGCCGGCGGGATTCTTGGTCCACTGAAGCTTTCTTT.

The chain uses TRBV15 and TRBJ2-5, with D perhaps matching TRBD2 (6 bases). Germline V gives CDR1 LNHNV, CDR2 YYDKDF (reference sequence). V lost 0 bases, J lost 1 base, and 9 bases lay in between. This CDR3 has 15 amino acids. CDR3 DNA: TGTGCCACCAGCAGAGATCGTAGCGGCCAAGAGACCCAGTACTTC. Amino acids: CATSRDRSGQETQYF.

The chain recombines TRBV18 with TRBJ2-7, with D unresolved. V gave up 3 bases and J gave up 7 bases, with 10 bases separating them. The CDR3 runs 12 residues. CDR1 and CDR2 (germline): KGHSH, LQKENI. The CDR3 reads CASSPAHNEQYF. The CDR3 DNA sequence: TGTGCCAGCTCACCTGCCCACAATGAGCAGTACTTC.

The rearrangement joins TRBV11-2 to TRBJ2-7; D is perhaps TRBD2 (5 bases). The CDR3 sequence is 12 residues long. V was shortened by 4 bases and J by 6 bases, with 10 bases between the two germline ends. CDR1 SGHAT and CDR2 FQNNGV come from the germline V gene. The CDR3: CASSSDYPEQYF. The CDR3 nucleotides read TGTGCCAGCAGCTCCGACTATCCCGAGCAGTACTTC.

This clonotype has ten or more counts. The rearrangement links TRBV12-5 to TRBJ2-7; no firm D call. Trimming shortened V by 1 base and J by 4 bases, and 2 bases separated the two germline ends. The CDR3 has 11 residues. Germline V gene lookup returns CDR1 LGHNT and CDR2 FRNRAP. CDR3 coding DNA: TGTGCTAGTGGTTTGGGGTACGAGCAGTACTTC. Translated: CASGLGYEQYF. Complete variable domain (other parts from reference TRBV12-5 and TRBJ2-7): DARVTQTPRHKVTEMGQEVTMRCQPILGHNTVFWYRQTMMQGLELLAYFRNRAPLDDSGMPKDRFSAEMPDATLATLKIQPSEPRDSAVYFCASGLGYEQYFGPGTRLTVT.

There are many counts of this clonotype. The CDR3 region is CASSRGVRTEAFF. CDR3 bases: TGTGCCAGCAGTCGGGGGGTTCGTACTGAAGCTTTCTTT. The chain links TRBV27 to TRBJ1-1, with D maybe TRBD1 (5 bases). The CDR3 is made up of 13 amino acids. Germline-derived CDR1 and CDR2 are MNHEY and SMNVEV (reference sequence). The V gene lost 5 bases and the J gene lost 5 bases, with 12 bases spanning the gap.

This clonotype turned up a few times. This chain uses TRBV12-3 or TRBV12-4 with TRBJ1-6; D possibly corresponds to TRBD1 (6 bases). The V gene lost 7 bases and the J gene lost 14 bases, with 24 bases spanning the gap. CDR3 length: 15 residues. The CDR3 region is CASTWSGTPSRSLHF. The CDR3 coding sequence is TGTGCCAGCACCTGGTCCGGGACACCCTCGAGATCCCTCCACTTT.

CDR3 amino acids: CASRDSNSRQYF. CDR3 DNA sequence: TGTGCCAGCAGGGACAGCAACTCAAGGCAGTACTTC. This chain links TRBV6-2 or TRBV6-3 with TRBJ2-7; perhaps TRBD1 as D (6 bases). From germline, CDR1 is MNHEY and CDR2 SVGEGT. The V end was cut by 6 bases, the J end by 9 bases, with 15 bases between. The CDR3 loop spans 12 amino acids.

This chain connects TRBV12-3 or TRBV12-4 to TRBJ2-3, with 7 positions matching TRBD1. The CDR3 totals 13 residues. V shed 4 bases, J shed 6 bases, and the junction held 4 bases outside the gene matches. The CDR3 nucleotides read TGTGCCAGCAGTTCTACAGGGGCGGATACGCAGTATTTT. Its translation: CASSSTGADTQYF.

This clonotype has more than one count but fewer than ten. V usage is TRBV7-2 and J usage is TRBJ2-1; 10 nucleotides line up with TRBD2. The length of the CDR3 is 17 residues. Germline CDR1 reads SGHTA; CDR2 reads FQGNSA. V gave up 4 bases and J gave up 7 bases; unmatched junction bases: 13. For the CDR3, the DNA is TGTGCCAGCAGCTGGGCCCCTGCTAGCGGGAGATTAAATGAGCAGTTCTTC. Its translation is CASSWAPASGRLNEQFF.

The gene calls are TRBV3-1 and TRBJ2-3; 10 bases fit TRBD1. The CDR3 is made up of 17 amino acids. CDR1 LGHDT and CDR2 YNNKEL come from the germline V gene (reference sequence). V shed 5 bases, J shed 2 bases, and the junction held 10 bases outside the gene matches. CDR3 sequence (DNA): TGTGCCAGCAGCAACCCCCGGACAGGGGGTTTCACAGATACGCAGTATTTT. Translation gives CASSNPRTGGFTDTQYF.

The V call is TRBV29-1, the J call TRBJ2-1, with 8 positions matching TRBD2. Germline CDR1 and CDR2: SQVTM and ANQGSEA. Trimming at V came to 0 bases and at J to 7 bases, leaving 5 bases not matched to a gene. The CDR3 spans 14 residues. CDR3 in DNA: TGCAGCGTTGAAGATAGGACTAGCAGAAATGAGCAGTTCTTC. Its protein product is CSVEDRTSRNEQFF.

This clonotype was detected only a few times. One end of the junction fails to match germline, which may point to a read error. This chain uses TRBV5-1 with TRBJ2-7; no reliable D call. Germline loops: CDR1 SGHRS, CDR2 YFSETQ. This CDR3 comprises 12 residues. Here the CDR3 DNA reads TGTGCCAGCAGCTTAGTAGGAGTCGAGCAGTACTTC. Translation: CASSLVGVEQYF.

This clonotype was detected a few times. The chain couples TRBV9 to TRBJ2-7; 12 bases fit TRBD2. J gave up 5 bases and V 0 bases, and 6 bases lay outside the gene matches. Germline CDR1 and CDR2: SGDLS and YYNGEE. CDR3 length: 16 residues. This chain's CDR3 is CASSVGTSGRSNEQYF. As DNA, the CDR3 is TGTGCCAGCAGCGTAGGAACTAGCGGGAGGTCCAACGAGCAGTACTTC.

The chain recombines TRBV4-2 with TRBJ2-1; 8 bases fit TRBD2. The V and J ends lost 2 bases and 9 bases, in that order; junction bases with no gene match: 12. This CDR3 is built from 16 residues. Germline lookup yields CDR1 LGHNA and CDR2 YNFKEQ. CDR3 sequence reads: CASSQLTGTSGGEQFF. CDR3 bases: TGTGCCAGCAGCCAATTAACCGGGACTAGTGGCGGTGAGCAGTTCTTC.

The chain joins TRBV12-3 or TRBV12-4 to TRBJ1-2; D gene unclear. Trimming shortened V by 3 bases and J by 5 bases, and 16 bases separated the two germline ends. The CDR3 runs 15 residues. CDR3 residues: CASSLAGGTPYGYTF. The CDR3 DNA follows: TGTGCCAGCAGTTTGGCCGGAGGCACGCCGTATGGCTACACCTTC.

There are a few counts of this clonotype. The CDR3 spells CSVEDLSGEQYF. Here the CDR3 DNA reads TGCAGCGTTGAAGACCTTAGCGGCGAGCAGTACTTC. The rearrangement links TRBV29-1 to TRBJ2-7, with a weak D call TRBD2 (6 bases). Germline V CDR1 and CDR2: SQVTM, ANQGSEA. The CDR3 spans 12 residues. The germline V and J ends were trimmed by 0 bases and 6 bases, with 9 bases remaining between them.

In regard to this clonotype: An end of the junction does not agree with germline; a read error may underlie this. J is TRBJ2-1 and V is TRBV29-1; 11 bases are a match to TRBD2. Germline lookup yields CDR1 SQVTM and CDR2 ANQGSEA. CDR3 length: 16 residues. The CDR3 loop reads CSVLTSGESSYSEQFF. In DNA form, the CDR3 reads TGCAGCGTCCTGACTAGCGGGGAGAGCTCCTACAGTGAGCAGTTCTTC.

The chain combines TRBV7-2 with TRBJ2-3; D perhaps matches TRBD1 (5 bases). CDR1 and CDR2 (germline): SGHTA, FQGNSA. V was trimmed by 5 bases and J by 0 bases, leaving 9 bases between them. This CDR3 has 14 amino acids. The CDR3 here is CASSQGISTDTQYF. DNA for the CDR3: TGTGCCAGCAGCCAGGGTATTAGCACAGATACGCAGTATTTT.

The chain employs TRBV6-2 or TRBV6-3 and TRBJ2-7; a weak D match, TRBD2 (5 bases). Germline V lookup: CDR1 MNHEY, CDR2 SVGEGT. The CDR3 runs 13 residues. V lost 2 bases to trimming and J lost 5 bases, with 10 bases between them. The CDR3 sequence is CASSYGTADEQYF. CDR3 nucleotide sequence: TGTGCCAGCAGTTACGGCACAGCGGACGAGCAGTACTTC.